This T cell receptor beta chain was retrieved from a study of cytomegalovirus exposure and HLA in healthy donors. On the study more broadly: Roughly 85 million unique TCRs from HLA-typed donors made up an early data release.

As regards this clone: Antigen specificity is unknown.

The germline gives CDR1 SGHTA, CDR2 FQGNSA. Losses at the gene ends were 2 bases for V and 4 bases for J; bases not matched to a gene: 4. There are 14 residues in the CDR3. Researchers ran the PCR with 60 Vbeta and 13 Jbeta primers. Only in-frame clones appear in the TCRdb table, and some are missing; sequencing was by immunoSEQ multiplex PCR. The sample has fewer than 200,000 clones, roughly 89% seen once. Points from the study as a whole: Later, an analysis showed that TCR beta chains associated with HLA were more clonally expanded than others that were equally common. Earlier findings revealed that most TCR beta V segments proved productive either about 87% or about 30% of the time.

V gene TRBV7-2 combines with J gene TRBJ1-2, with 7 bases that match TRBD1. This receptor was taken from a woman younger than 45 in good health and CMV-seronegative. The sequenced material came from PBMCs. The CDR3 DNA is TGTGCCAGCAGCTTAAGGGACAGCCTCTATGGCTACACCTTC. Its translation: CASSLRDSLYGYTF.